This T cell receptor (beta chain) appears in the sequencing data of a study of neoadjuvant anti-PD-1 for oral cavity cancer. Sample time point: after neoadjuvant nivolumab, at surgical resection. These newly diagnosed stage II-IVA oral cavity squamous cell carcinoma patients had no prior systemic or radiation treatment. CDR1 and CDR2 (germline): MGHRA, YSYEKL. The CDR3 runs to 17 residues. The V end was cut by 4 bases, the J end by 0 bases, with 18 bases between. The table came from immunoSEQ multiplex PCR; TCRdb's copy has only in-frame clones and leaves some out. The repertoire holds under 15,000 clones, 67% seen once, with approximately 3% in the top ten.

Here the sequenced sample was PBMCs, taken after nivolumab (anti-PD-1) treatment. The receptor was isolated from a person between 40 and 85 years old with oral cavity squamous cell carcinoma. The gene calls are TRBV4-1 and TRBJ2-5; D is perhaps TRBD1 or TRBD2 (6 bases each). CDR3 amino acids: CASSPRGESRYQETQYF. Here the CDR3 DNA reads TGCGCCAGCAGCCCGAGGGGGGAGAGCCGGTACCAAGAGACCCAGTACTTC.